Below, one TCR beta chain is given with its context. Its antigen is still unknown. Qualities for individual bases were not recorded, and no much larger clone is one base off. This sample is part of a study of cytomegalovirus exposure and HLA in healthy donors (TCRdb year 2017). Regarding the study in general: According to an earlier analysis of 587 of the donors, about 180 million T cells yielded roughly 100 million unique TCR beta sequences and about 300 Gb of sequence data. A later genetic analysis took genome-wide SNP genotypes for about three fifths of the roughly 700 donors and used that subset as a discovery cohort. The later analysis used no new phenotypic data to find candidate immune exposures, relying instead on TCR beta sequences and their occurrence across donors. Every discovery cohort repertoire had been produced on one sequencing platform. High-throughput TCR immunosequencing, statistical association of individual TCRs with disease status, and machine learning were combined to predict cytomegalovirus infection status. Donor age, sex, ethnicity and CMV serostatus were compiled alongside the repertoire data. The study was designed to test whether signatures of past pathogen exposure could be identified by cataloging public T cell receptors. About 5 DR-DQ haplotypes were handled as single units for association and clustering, since linkage in the cohort was strong. Roughly 300 gigabases of sequencing data and around 87 million unique TCR sequences were included in an early release covering roughly 600 HLA-typed donors. The number of typed donors differed by locus: about 629-630 for A, B, C, DRB1 and DQB1; 522 for DQA1; approximately 600 for DPA1; and around 470 for DPB1. Across some 400 genotyped donors of the cohort, an average of about 220,000 unique TCR beta nucleotide sequences per donor were sequenced, and roughly 18% of those sequences were non-productive. Among the approximately 420 genotyped donors, approximately 82% belonged to the genetic ancestry cluster associated with self-reported Caucasian donors. To decide whether each TCR beta V gene segment behaved as functional or pseudogenic, an earlier analysis of some 540 of the donors relied on high-throughput TCR beta sequencing. Besides the first cohort of more than 650 subjects, a separate validation cohort made up of 120 different subjects was used. A later analysis re-examined previously published TCR beta repertoires from about 670 donors and added high-resolution HLA genotyping to investigate patterns of TCR occurrence. Class I and class II HLA loci were covered by the typing at four-digit resolution. The T cell repertoires of roughly 660 subjects were profiled by immunosequencing and related to cytomegalovirus serostatus.

The cohort comprised some 730 healthy bone marrow donors. Cohort members were all nominally healthy when sampled, although unrecorded immune exposures were likely present. The donor was CMV seronegative and was included in the group of hundreds of seronegative cohort members. Every donor gave a peripheral blood sample, and the peripheral blood mononuclear cells from that sample were used for TCR beta sequencing. The Qiagen DNeasy Blood Extraction Kit was used to extract genomic DNA from the blood cell samples. What the work shows at the level of the full study, not this receptor alone: The study listed 164 TCR beta chains as associated with cytomegalovirus. When HLA alleles, especially DR and DQ, strongly co-occurred, TCR associations were difficult to assign to individual alleles. A later genetic analysis associated a missense DCLRE1C variant with V-gene and J-gene trimming of TCR beta chains, and an independent cohort replicated the association. At a false discovery rate of 0.05, a later analysis linked 16,951 TCR beta sequences to specific HLA alleles. The 87-base-pair reads could not distinguish some IMGT-functional V segments, including TRBV6-2 and TRBV6-3, so those segments were excluded. Across donors, most TCR sequences were observed very rarely, whereas some public TCRs were present in many individuals. In a later analysis, TCR association rates were found to vary across HLA loci, with the most associated TCRs seen for DRB1 alleles and the fewest for HLA-C alleles. Correlated functional status among segregating V segments might be attributable to linkage disequilibrium, but an unknown experimental factor could not be ruled out. According to a later analysis, most CMV-associated TCR beta chains appeared to be HLA-restricted, and the HLA associations seemed to be driven largely by CMV exposure. Because counts were too low, roughly 18 rarely observed V segments, including chromosome 9 orphons, were left out of the earlier analysis of 587 of the donors. A later analysis found that HLA-associated TCR beta chains were more clonally expanded and had lower generation probabilities than equally common non-associated chains. It was suggested by the authors that the approach could potentially be generalized to other disease states and immunological phenotypes. A further reported finding was that TCR beta sequences accurately predicted the HLA-A and HLA-B alleles for most subjects in the first cohort. According to a later analysis, parvovirus B19, influenza, CMV and Epstein-Barr virus appeared linked to several top co-occurrence clusters. An earlier analysis of approximately 540 of the donors showed that most TCR beta V segments appeared in productive rearrangements either about 90% or about 30% of the time, which broadly matched IMGT annotations. The sequencing pipeline was judged likely to have produced a cluster of highly shared sequence variants as a technical artifact. HLA typing was unavailable for some donors at each locus, so association tests used only the typed subset. The presence/absence analyses assumed that sequencing depth was roughly uniform across donors, and that assumption may not be true. A later genetic analysis reported fewer N-insertions in productive TCRs among donors in an Asian-associated ancestry cluster than the approximately 700-donor mean. Only TCR beta chains were sequenced in this cohort, and the absence of alpha or paired-chain data limited detectable features. Three of the identified cytomegalovirus-associated TCR beta chains were confirmed in vitro to be specific for cytomegalovirus antigens. The classifier was reported to diagnose cytomegalovirus status with high specificity and sensitivity in both the original cohort and the validation cohort. The only immune exposure information available for the cohort was CMV serostatus.

Between the V and J ends, shortened by 5 bases and 0 bases respectively, the junction contains 17 bases. The CDR3 sequence holds 17 residues, the cysteine and phenylalanine included. The CDR3 DNA has 51 bases and is translated from base 1. CDR1 is given as MNHEY and CDR2 as SMNVEV, both from the germline V gene (reference sequence). Library construction relied on the immunoSEQ multiplex PCR assay. The multiplex PCR relied on a mix of 60 forward primers for TCR Vbeta segments and 13 reverse primers for TCR Jbeta segments. A multiplex PCR assay on genomic DNA amplified the CDR3 region of rearranged TCR beta genes. On the Illumina HiSeq System, the amplified TCR beta libraries were sequenced as 87-base-pair reads. The original pipeline was this. Across the roughly 670 repertoires, a later analysis counted approximately 75 million unique TCR beta chains, around 11 million of which were shared by at least two donors. A nearest-neighbor algorithm error-corrected the raw reads and collapsed the reads into unique sequences, merging closely related sequences to remove PCR and sequencing errors. Alignment of CDR3 sequences to IMGT reference sequences was used to assign V, D and J gene segments. For a sequence to be retained, a match of at least six nucleotides was required to both a V gene segment and a J gene segment. A rearrangement counted as productive if the CDR3 had no stop codons and remained in frame with V and J, and every other rearrangement counted as non-productive. CDR3 was defined by IMGT convention, running from the second conserved V-encoded cysteine to the conserved J-encoded phenylalanine. The earlier analysis of fewer than 750 of the donors excluded sequences that lacked an unambiguous match to a single V gene segment. An earlier analysis of several hundred of the donors called V segments functional above 56.7% productive rearrangements and segregating when the between-donor standard deviation exceeded 5%. A statistical classification framework was developed to diagnose cytomegalovirus status using the catalog of TCR beta chain sequences. V and J gene assignment, in a later analysis, came from comparing TCR nucleotide sequences with IMGT/GENE-DB human TR gene sequences. The TCRdist pipeline was used in a later analysis to assign CDR3 sequences and most-parsimonious VDJ recombination scenarios. In a later analysis, every TCR beta chain was defined by the combination of its CDR3 amino acid sequence and its V-gene family, and reads without a unique V-gene family were dropped. To address suspected cross-contamination and a sequencing artifact, a later analysis removed 592 highly shared, low-generation-probability nucleotide sequences. In a later analysis, a clonal expansion index for each public chain was calculated from normalized within-repertoire ranks of inferred template counts. A later analysis computed generation probabilities with a VDJ recombination model fitted to out-of-frame rearrangements, and checked the results against IGoR. In a later analysis, TCR-TCR, TCR-HLA and TCR-CMV co-occurrence was scored with hypergeometric tests, and a repertoire-size bias correction was applied to TCR pairs. A later analysis estimated false discovery rates by permuting HLA or CMV assignments 20 times. In a later analysis, co-occurring TCRs were grouped using DBSCAN, and TCRdist sequence similarity was added for clustering within HLA-allele-positive subsets. Co-occurrence clustering excluded repertoires with fewer than 30,000 or more than 120,000 public chains, plus five with anomalous nucleotide sharing. Held by TCRdb, this immuneACCESS table contains in-frame sequences only and omits some clones. Under half of the omission traces to an unresolved V gene where checked; the cause of the rest is unknown. The DNA gave D and trimming, while V, J and clone size come from that table. The sample contains some 150,000 clones, around 80% of them found a single time. 4% of the sample goes to the ten largest clones.

This clonotype originated in a woman aged 40 to 49 in good health and CMV-seronegative. Sequenced material: PBMCs. This chain joins TRBV27 to TRBJ1-5; TRBD1 is perhaps the D gene, given 6 matching bases. The CDR3 reads as follows: CASSTLDRSYSNQPQHF. The DNA sequence reads TGTGCCAGCAGTACTCTAGACAGGTCATATAGCAATCAGCCCCAGCATTTT.